This T cell receptor beta chain originates from a study of blood T cells in healthy people across ages. Total RNA was extracted at no less than 6 micrograms per sample. Through a sample-barcoded 5' primer and a J-beta primer mix, a second PCR was run for about 6 to 12 cycles. Each cDNA molecule received a tag from a template-switch adaptor that had 12 random nucleotides. From each sample, at least 2.5 million paired-end reads containing CDR3 were obtained. Via MiXCR, TCRdb re-called the 5' RACE reads, giving one row per CDR3 protein. The sample has approximately 730,000 distinct CDR3 sequences, roughly 47% seen once. The V segment lost 6 bases and the J segment 4 bases; nucleotides outside the gene matches: 7. This CDR3 is built from 15 residues. The V gene's germline CDR1 is PRHDT and CDR2 FYEKMQ (reference sequence).

The chain joins TRBV13 to TRBJ1-1; TRBD1 matches 11 bases. The receptor comes from a woman in her sixties or seventies in good health. The sequencing input was blood. In DNA, the CDR3 is TGTGCCAGCAGTTCCACCGGGACAGGGGGCACTGAAGCTTTCTTT. Amino acids: CASSSTGTGGTEAFF.